This entry lists 22 T cell receptor beta chains sequenced from one sample in a study of cytomegalovirus exposure and HLA in healthy donors. Primers for the PCR totalled 60 Vbeta and 13 Jbeta. TCRdb's table, derived via immunoSEQ multiplex PCR, lists solely in-frame clones and lacks some. The sample lists over 45,000 clones, around 81% occurring once. Sequencing was carried out using PBMCs. These receptors all stem from a boy younger than 18 in good health and CMV-seropositive.

The chain uses TRBV6-5 and TRBJ1-5; 7 bases fit TRBD1. V lost 6 bases and J lost 0; bases outside the gene matches: 5. CDR1 is MNHEY and CDR2 is SVGAGI in the germline V gene. The CDR3 is 15 amino acids. Written as DNA, the CDR3 is TGTGCCAGCAGCCAAACAGGGGATAGCAATCAGCCCCAGCATTTT. As protein: CASSQTGDSNQPQHF.

The V gene is TRBV6-6, the J gene TRBJ1-1; D possibly corresponds to TRBD1 (5 bases). Per the germline V gene, CDR1 is MNHNY and CDR2 is SVGAGI (reference sequence). Trimming shortened V by 5 bases and J by 4 bases, and 11 bases separated the two germline ends. CDR3 length: 13 amino acids. The CDR3 bases are TGTGCCAGCAGTCCTGGGGGAGGCACTGAAGCTTTCTTT. Translation gives CASSPGGGTEAFF.

J is TRBJ2-2 and V is TRBV27; D ambiguous. The V gene lost 4 bases and the J gene lost 4 bases, with 4 bases spanning the gap. The CDR3 length is 12 residues. Germline-derived CDR1 and CDR2 are MNHEY and SMNVEV (reference sequence). As DNA, the CDR3 is TGTGCCAGCAGTTCCTTCACCGGGGAGCTGTTTTTT. Translation gives CASSSFTGELFF.

V and J are TRBV19 and TRBJ2-5, with TRBD1 matching over 11 bases. Germline V gene data show CDR1 as LNHDA and CDR2 as SQIVND (reference sequence). This CDR3 is built from 16 residues. With 5 bases clipped from V and 5 bases from J, the junction kept 10 bases outside the gene matches. CDR3 nucleotide sequence: TGTGCCAGTAGTCAAAGAGGACAGGGGGCATCGGAGACCCAGTACTTC. Its protein is CASSQRGQGASETQYF.

This clone was recorded only once. V gene TRBV12-2 combines with J gene TRBJ1-5. TRBV12-2 is termed a pseudogene. The length of the CDR3 is 15 residues. CDR3 sequence (DNA): TGTGCAAGTCGCTTAGCGGGGGGGGACCTTCCGCCCCAGCATTTT. Encoded protein: CASRLAGGDLPPQHF.

V gene TRBV6-1 combines with J gene TRBJ2-7, with 7 nucleotides matching TRBD2. Germline CDR1 MNHNS, CDR2 SASEGT. The CDR3 is 13 residues long. The V segment lost 5 bases and the J segment 7 bases; nucleotides outside the gene matches: 8. The CDR3 DNA sequence: TGTGCCAGCAGTCGGGGGGATAAGAGGGAGCAGTACTTC. Translated: CASSRGDKREQYF.

J is TRBJ2-3 and V is TRBV4-1; tentatively, D is TRBD1 (5 bases). V shed 6 bases and J shed 0 bases, with 13 bases lying between them. The CDR3 has 15 amino acids. Germline-derived CDR1 and CDR2 are MGHRA and YSYEKL. As DNA, the CDR3 is TGCGCCAGCAGGGGGCTGCTGAAAAGCACAGATACGCAGTATTTT. Its translation is CASRGLLKSTDTQYF.

The chain is built from TRBV19 and TRBJ2-5; perhaps TRBD2 as D (6 bases). CDR3 length: 15 amino acids. From germline, CDR1 is LNHDA and CDR2 SQIVND (reference sequence). V lost 2 bases and J 5 bases, leaving 15 bases between the germline ends. CDR3 amino acids: CASSIILWRAETQYF. The CDR3, as DNA: TGTGCCAGTAGTATAATTCTATGGAGGGCGGAGACCCAGTACTTC.

The chain carries TRBV29-1 and TRBJ1-1; D gene ambiguous. V gave up 5 bases and J gave up 3 bases, with 10 bases separating them. The germline V gene encodes CDR1 SQVTM and CDR2 ANQGSEA. The CDR3 is 12 amino acids. The CDR3 sequence: CSVKSRDTEAFF. The CDR3 DNA sequence: TGCAGCGTTAAGTCGAGGGACACTGAAGCTTTCTTT.

The chain carries TRBV6-5 and TRBJ2-5; 7 bases are a match to TRBD1. V trimming: 4 bases; J trimming: 5 bases; junction bases outside the gene matches: 7. CDR3 length: 14 residues. The germline V gene encodes CDR1 MNHEY and CDR2 SVGAGI. CDR3 loop: CASSFRRDSETQYF. The CDR3 nucleotides are TGTGCCAGCAGTTTCCGCCGGGACAGCGAGACCCAGTACTTC.

This clone has a single count. The V call is TRBV27, the J call TRBJ2-3, with 10 positions matching TRBD2. Germline V gene sequence: CDR1 MNHEY, CDR2 SMNVEV (reference sequence). This CDR3 comprises 18 residues. Losses at the gene ends were 4 bases for V and 4 bases for J; bases not matched to a gene: 14. The CDR3 DNA follows: TGTGCCAGCAGTTCACCATTCCGGAGCGGGGGGGCCTCAGATACGCAGTATTTT. Protein sequence: CASSSPFRSGGASDTQYF.

The chain couples TRBV9 to TRBJ2-3, with 7 bases that match TRBD1. From germline, CDR1 is SGDLS and CDR2 YYNGEE. V shed 3 bases and J 4 bases; nucleotides not matched to a gene: 11. This CDR3 region has 16 residues. CDR3 region: CASSGLARGRSDTQYF. The CDR3 DNA is TGTGCCAGCAGCGGCTTAGCGAGGGGGCGGTCAGATACGCAGTATTTT.

This chain links TRBV18 with TRBJ1-4, with 8 nucleotides matching TRBD1. This CDR3 has 16 amino acids. Germline CDR1 and CDR2: KGHSH and LQKENI. The V gene end was trimmed by 3 bases and the J gene end by 7 bases; junction bases not matched to a gene: 10. The CDR3 reads CASSPTFQGAGEKLFF. The CDR3 bases are TGTGCCAGCTCACCGACATTTCAGGGGGCCGGTGAAAAACTGTTTTTT.

CDR3 amino acids: CASSSFPDTQYF. CDR3 coding DNA: TGTGCCAGCAGCTCGTTCCCGGATACGCAGTATTTT. The gene calls are TRBV7-2 and TRBJ2-3; D is unclear. Trimming took off 4 bases at V and 6 bases at J, with 8 bases between the two ends. Germline V CDR1 and CDR2: SGHTA, FQGNSA. The CDR3 spans 12 residues.

The gene calls are TRBV19 and TRBJ2-3; TRBD2 matches 8 bases. Germline V gene lookup returns CDR1 LNHDA and CDR2 SQIVND (reference sequence). CDR3 length: 17 residues. V lost 5 bases, J lost 4 bases, and 14 bases stayed unmatched. The CDR3 spells CASSGTGGPLSADTQYF. DNA for the CDR3: TGTGCCAGTAGTGGGACGGGGGGGCCTTTATCCGCAGATACGCAGTATTTT.

This clone was picked up one time. V and J are TRBV19 and TRBJ2-7; TRBD1 agrees at 10 bases. The germline gives CDR1 LNHDA, CDR2 SQIVND (reference sequence). The CDR3 loop spans 16 amino acids. Trimming at V came to 1 base and at J to 4 bases, leaving 7 bases not matched to a gene. CDR3: CASSIAAGQGWYEQYF. The CDR3 DNA follows: TGTGCCAGTAGTATAGCCGCGGGACAGGGGTGGTACGAGCAGTACTTC.

This clone was seen a handful of times. V and J are TRBV5-1 and TRBJ2-7, with 11 nucleotides matching TRBD1. V shed 1 base, J shed 5 bases, and the junction held 17 bases outside the gene matches. This CDR3 contains 19 residues. CDR1 is SGHRS and CDR2 is YFSETQ in the germline V gene. In DNA, the CDR3 is TGCGCCAGCAGCTTGTATTGGACAGGGGGCCCCCGGGATATCAACGAGCAGTACTTC. This codes for CASSLYWTGGPRDINEQYF.

About this clone: Other nucleotide sequences in the sample specify the same CDR3. This CDR3 reads CASRPGLQGEKLFF. The CDR3 DNA reads as TGTGCCAGCAGACCGGGACTCCAGGGAGAAAAACTGTTTTTT. V gene TRBV2 combines with J gene TRBJ1-4, with D perhaps matching TRBD1 (5 bases). Per the germline V gene, CDR1 is SNHLY and CDR2 is FYNNEI. V lost 6 bases and J 8 bases, leaving 16 bases between the germline ends. CDR3 length equals 14 residues.

This clone was seen only once. One end of the junction is discordant with germline, which a read error may explain. This chain uses TRBV7-9 with TRBJ1-1; 7 nucleotides match TRBD1. This CDR3 has 14 amino acids. The germline CDR1 and CDR2 sequences are SEHNR and FQNEAQ (reference sequence). The DNA for the CDR3 is TGTTCCAGCAACCAGACAGGGAAGGACACTGAAGCTTTCTTT. Its protein product is CSSNQTGKDTEAFF.

This CDR3 is CASSPFGTKTNEQYF. Here the CDR3 DNA reads TGCGCCAGCAGCCCCTTCGGGACAAAGACTAACGAGCAGTACTTC. The rearrangement joins TRBV4-1 to TRBJ2-5; tentatively, D is TRBD1 (6 bases). The J call could be wrong; TRBJ2-7 is a better fit for the DNA end. The germline CDR1 and CDR2 sequences are MGHRA and YSYEKL. The CDR3 totals 15 residues.

The chain joins TRBV5-1 to TRBJ1-6, with 9 bases that match TRBD1. Germline loops: CDR1 SGHRS, CDR2 YFSETQ. The CDR3 is made up of 14 amino acids. Trimming removed 2 bases from V and 10 bases from J; junction bases left unmatched: 4. The CDR3 coding sequence is TGCGCCAGCAGCTTACCGGACAGGGGATCACCCCTCCACTTT. Protein sequence: CASSLPDRGSPLHF. The full variable domain, completed using reference TRBV5-1 and TRBJ1-6, is KAGVTQTPRYLIKTRGQQVTLSCSPISGHRSVSWYQQTPGQGLQFLFEYFSETQRNKGNFPGRFSGRQFSNSRSEMNVSTLELGDSALYLCASSLPDRGSPLHFGNGTRLTVT.

Only a few counts were recorded for this clone. This chain joins TRBV7-8 and TRBJ1-1; tentative D call: TRBD1 (5 bases). This CDR3 is 14 amino acids long. Germline lookup yields CDR1 SGHVS and CDR2 FQNEAQ. V was cut by 5 bases and J by 0 bases, with 10 bases left in between. DNA for the CDR3: TGTGCCAGCAGCATTGGGACTGTGAACACTGAAGCTTTCTTT. The encoded protein is CASSIGTVNTEAFF.